The 6 T cell receptor beta chains listed next were all sequenced from one sample in a study of T cell changes during pregnancy in multiple sclerosis. Repertoires were generated with immunoSEQ multiplex PCR, while TCRdb's copy carries only in-frame clones and drops some. The sample has tens of thousands of clones; approximately 92% are singletons. The specimen was peripheral blood, collected before pregnancy. These receptors originate from a female donor with multiple sclerosis, enrolled in a pregnancy study.

The chain is built from TRBV5-1 and TRBJ2-3; TRBD2 matches at 7 bases. The V gene's germline CDR1 is SGHRS and CDR2 YFSETQ. The CDR3 has 17 amino acids. Germline trimming cut 7 bases from V and 0 bases from J; bases unmatched to any gene: 14. This CDR3 reads CASRRGSSGVSTDTQYF. The CDR3 DNA is TGCGCCAGCCGAAGAGGCTCAAGCGGGGTTAGCACAGATACGCAGTATTTT.

The chain is built from TRBV5-6 and TRBJ2-2; D is possibly TRBD2 (5 bases). The V end lost 4 bases, the J end lost 6 bases, and 19 bases lay between the germline ends. The germline CDR1 and CDR2 sequences are SGHDT and YYEEEE. The CDR3 contains 16 residues. CDR3 nucleotide sequence: TGTGCCAGCAGCCCTGAATCGGGGTTAACGTCCGGGGAGCTGTTTTTT. It yields the protein CASSPESGLTSGELFF.

This chain links TRBV6-5 with TRBJ1-1; tentatively, D is TRBD1 (5 bases). The CDR3 totals 14 residues. The V and J ends lost 0 bases and 5 bases respectively, with 10 bases between them. Germline V lookup: CDR1 MNHEY, CDR2 SVGAGI. The CDR3 region has the DNA TGTGCCAGCAGTTACTCCCGGGGGAGTACTGAAGCTTTCTTT. This encodes CASSYSRGSTEAFF.

The gene calls are TRBV9 and TRBJ1-2; TRBD1 agrees at 9 bases. The CDR3 sequence is 15 residues long. CDR1 SGDLS and CDR2 YYNGEE come from the germline V gene. Unmatched junction bases numbered 4, after V lost 0 bases and J lost 4 bases. The CDR3 loop is CASSVETGGRYGYTF. Here the CDR3 DNA reads TGTGCCAGCAGCGTAGAAACAGGGGGCCGCTATGGCTACACCTTC.

This clone was picked up a small number of times. The chain is built from TRBV2 and TRBJ2-7; TRBD2 agrees at 10 bases. Germline trimming cut 1 base from V and 2 bases from J; bases unmatched to any gene: 2. This CDR3 has 15 residues. Germline CDR1 reads SNHLY; CDR2 reads FYNNEI. The CDR3 loop is CASSEVAGGPYEQYF. CDR3 in DNA: TGTGCCAGCAGTGAAGTAGCGGGAGGCCCCTACGAGCAGTACTTC.

This chain joins TRBV6-1 and TRBJ1-2; the D gene is possibly TRBD1 (5 bases). Trimming stripped 3 bases from V and 9 bases from J, with 11 bases between. The germline V gene encodes CDR1 MNHNS and CDR2 SASEGT. The length of the CDR3 is 12 residues. The CDR3 reads CASSDSGPSYTF. CDR3 nucleotides: TGTGCCAGCAGTGATTCAGGGCCTAGCTACACCTTC.